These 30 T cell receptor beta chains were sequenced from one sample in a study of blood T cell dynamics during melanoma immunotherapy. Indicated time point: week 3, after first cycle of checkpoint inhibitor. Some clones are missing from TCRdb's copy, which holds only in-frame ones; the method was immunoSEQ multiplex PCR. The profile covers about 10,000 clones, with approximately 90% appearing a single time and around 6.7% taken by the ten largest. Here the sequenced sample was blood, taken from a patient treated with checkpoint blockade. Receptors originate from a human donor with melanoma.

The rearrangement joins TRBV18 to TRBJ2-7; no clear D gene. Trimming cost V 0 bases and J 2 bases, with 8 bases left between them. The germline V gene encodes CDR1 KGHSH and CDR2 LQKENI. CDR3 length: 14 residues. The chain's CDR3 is CASSPPGRPYEQYF. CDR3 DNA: TGTGCCAGCTCACCACCGGGCAGGCCCTACGAGCAGTACTTC. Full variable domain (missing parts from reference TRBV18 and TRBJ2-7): NAGVMQNPRHLVRRRGQEARLRCSPMKGHSHVYWYRQLPEEGLKFMVYLQKENIIDESGMPKERFSAEFPKEGPSILRIQQVVRGDSAAYFCASSPPGRPYEQYFGPGTRLTVT.

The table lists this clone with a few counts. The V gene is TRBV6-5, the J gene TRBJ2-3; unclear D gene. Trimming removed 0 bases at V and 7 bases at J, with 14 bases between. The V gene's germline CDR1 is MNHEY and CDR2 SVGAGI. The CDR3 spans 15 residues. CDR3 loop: CASSYSTSGSHTQYF. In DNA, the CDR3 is TGTGCCAGCAGTTACTCGACCTCGGGCTCGCATACGCAGTATTTT.

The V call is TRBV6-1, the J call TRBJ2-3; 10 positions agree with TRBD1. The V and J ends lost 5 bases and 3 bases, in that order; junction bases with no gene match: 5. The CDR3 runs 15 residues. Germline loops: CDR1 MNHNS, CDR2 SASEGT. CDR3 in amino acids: CASSNDRGRTDTQYF. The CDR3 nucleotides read TGTGCCAGCAGTAACGACAGGGGGCGAACAGATACGCAGTATTTT.

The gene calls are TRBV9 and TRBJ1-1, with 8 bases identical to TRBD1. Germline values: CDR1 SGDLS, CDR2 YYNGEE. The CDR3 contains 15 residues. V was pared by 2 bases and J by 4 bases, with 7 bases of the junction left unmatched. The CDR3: CASSVASGGGTEAFF. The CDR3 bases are TGTGCCAGCAGCGTCGCCTCAGGGGGCGGCACTGAAGCTTTCTTT.

CDR3: CAIRGQGRGGYTF. CDR3 nucleotides: TGTGCCATCAGGGGACAGGGAAGAGGGGGCTACACCTTC. The V call is TRBV10-3, the J call TRBJ1-2; 9 bases map to TRBD1. The germline V gene has CDR1 ENHRY and CDR2 SYGVKD. The V and J ends lost 6 bases and 8 bases, in that order; junction bases with no gene match: 7. The CDR3 covers 13 residues.

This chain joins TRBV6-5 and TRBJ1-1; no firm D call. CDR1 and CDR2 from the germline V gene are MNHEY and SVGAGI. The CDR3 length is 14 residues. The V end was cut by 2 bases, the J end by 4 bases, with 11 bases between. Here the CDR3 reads CASSYGLRVTEAFF. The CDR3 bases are TGTGCCAGCAGTTACGGTCTCCGCGTCACTGAAGCTTTCTTT.

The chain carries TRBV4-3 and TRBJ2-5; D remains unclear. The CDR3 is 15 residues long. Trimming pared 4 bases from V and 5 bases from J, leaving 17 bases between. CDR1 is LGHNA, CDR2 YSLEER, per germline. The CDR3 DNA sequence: TGCGCCAGCAGCCGGCGACGGGCTAGAGTCGAGACCCAGTACTTC. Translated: CASSRRRARVETQYF.

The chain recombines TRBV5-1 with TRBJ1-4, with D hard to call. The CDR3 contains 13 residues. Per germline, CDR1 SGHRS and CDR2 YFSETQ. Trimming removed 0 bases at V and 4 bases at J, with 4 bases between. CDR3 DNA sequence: TGCGCCAGCAGCTTGGACAGTAATGAAAAACTGTTTTTT. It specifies CASSLDSNEKLFF.

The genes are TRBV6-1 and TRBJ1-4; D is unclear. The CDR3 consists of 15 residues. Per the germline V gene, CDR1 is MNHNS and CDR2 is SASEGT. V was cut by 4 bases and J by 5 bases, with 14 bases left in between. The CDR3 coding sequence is TGTGCCAGCAGTGGGCCGAGACTGGAGAATGAAAAACTGTTTTTT. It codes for CASSGPRLENEKLFF.

Written as DNA, the CDR3 is TGTGCCAGCAGTAGCCGGGACAGGAGAAATCAGCCCCAGCATTTT. Translating gives CASSSRDRRNQPQHF. The V gene is TRBV6-5, the J gene TRBJ1-5, with 8 bases identical to TRBD1. The CDR3 consists of 15 residues. Germline CDR1 MNHEY, CDR2 SVGAGI. The ends lost 5 bases at V and 4 bases at J; junction bases unmatched: 7.

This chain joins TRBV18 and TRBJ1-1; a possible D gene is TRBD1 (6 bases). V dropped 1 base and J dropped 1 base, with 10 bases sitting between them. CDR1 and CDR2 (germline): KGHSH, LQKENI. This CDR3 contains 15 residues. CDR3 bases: TGTGCCAGCTCACCACAACTACAGGGGAACACTGAAGCTTTCTTT. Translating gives CASSPQLQGNTEAFF.

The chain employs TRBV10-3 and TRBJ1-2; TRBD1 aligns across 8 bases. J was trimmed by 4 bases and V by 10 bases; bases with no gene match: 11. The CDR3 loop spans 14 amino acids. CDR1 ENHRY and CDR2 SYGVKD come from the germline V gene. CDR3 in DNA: TGTGCCACCAGATCAGCGGACAGGGTCTATGGCTACACCTTC. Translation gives CATRSADRVYGYTF.

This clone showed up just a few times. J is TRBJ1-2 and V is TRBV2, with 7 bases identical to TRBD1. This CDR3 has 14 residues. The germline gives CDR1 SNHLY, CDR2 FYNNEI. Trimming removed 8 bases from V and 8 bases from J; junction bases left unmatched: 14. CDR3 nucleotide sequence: TGTGCCAGCCCCGTGGGCAACAGGGGAGAAGGCTACACCTTC. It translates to CASPVGNRGEGYTF.

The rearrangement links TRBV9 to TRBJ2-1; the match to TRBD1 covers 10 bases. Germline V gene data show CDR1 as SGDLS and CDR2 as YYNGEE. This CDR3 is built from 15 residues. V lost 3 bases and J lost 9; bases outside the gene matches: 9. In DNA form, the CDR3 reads TGTGCCAGCAGCGCTCCGGGACAGGGGAGTCTTGAGCAGTTCTTC. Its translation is CASSAPGQGSLEQFF.

CDR3 protein: CASKNREYYQETQYF. In DNA, the CDR3 is TGCGCCAGCAAGAACAGGGAATACTACCAAGAGACCCAGTACTTC. The V and J genes are TRBV5-1 and TRBJ2-5, with a possible D match to TRBD1 (6 bases). The CDR3 sequence is 15 residues long. The germline CDR1 and CDR2 sequences are SGHRS and YFSETQ. Between the trimmed V and J ends, which lost 6 bases and 0 bases, there was a span of 15 bases.

The CDR3: CASSSDTDTQYF. The CDR3, as DNA: TGTGCCAGCAGTTCCGACACAGATACGCAGTATTTT. J is TRBJ2-3 and V is TRBV6-5; D call uncertain. Trimming removed 4 bases from V and 2 bases from J, with 4 bases in between. CDR3 length equals 12 residues. Looked up from germline, CDR1 is MNHEY and CDR2 is SVGAGI.

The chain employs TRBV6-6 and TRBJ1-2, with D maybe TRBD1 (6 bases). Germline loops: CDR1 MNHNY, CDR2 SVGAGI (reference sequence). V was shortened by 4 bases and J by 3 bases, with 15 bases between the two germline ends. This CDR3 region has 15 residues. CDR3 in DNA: TGTGCCAGCAGTTCCCCCGAAGGGGGGCACTATGGCTACACCTTC. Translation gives CASSSPEGGHYGYTF.

CDR3 residues: CASSFLGTRAYEQYF. The CDR3 nucleotides are TGTGCCAGCAGCTTTCTCGGGACACGCGCCTACGAGCAGTACTTC. The chain links TRBV5-8 to TRBJ2-7, with a weak D call TRBD1 (6 bases). Trimming stripped 2 bases from V and 2 bases from J, with 14 bases between. The germline V gene encodes CDR1 SGHTS and CDR2 YDEGEE. The CDR3 spans 15 residues.

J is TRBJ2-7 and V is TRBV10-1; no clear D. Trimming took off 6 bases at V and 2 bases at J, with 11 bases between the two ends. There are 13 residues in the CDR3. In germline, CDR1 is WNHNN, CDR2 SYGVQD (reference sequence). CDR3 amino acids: CASRCGRTYEQYF. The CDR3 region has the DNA TGCGCCAGCAGGTGCGGCCGAACCTACGAGCAGTACTTC.

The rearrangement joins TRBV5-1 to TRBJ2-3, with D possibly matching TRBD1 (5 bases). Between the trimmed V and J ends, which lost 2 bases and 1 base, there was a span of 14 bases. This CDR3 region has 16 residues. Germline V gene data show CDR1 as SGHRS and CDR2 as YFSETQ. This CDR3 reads CASSFGQGMGTDTQYF. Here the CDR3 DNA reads TGCGCCAGCAGCTTCGGCCAGGGAATGGGCACAGATACGCAGTATTTT.

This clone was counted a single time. Written as DNA, the CDR3 is TGTGCCAGCAGCGTAGCGACAGGGATTACCTACGAGCAGTACTTC. It specifies CASSVATGITYEQYF. The gene calls are TRBV9 and TRBJ2-7, with TRBD1 matching over 7 bases. Germline V gene lookup returns CDR1 SGDLS and CDR2 YYNGEE. Losses at the gene ends were 0 bases for V and 2 bases for J; bases not matched to a gene: 5. The CDR3 spans 15 residues.

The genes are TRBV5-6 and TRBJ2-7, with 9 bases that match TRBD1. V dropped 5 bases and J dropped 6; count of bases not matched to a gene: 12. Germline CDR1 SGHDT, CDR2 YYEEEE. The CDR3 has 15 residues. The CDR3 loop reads CASSFADGTGPEQYF. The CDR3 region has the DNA TGTGCCAGCAGTTTCGCAGACGGGACAGGGCCCGAGCAGTACTTC.

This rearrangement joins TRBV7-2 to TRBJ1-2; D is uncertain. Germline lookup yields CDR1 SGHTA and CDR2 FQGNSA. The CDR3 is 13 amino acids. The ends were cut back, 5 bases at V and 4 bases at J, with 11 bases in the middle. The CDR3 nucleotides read TGTGCCAGCAGCCCGGGTTGGGGCTATGGCTACACCTTC. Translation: CASSPGWGYGYTF.

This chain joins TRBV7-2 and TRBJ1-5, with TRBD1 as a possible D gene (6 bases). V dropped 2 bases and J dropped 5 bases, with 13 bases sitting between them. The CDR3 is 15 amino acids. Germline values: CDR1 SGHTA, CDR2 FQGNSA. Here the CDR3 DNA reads TGTGCCAGCAGCTTAACGTCTACAGGGTATCAGCCCCAGCATTTT. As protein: CASSLTSTGYQPQHF.

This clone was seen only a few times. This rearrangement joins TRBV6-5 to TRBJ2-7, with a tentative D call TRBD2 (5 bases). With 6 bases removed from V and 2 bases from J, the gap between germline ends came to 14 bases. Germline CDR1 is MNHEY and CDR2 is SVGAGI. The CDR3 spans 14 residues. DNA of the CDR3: TGTGCCAGCAGCCTCTTCCGGGGTCCCTACGAGCAGTACTTC. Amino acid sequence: CASSLFRGPYEQYF.

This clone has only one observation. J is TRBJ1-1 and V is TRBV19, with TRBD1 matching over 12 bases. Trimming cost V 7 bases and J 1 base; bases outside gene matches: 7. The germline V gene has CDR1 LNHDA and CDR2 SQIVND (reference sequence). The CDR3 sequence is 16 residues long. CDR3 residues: CASTAGTGGWNTEAFF. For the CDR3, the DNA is TGTGCCAGTACCGCGGGGACAGGGGGCTGGAACACTGAAGCTTTCTTT.

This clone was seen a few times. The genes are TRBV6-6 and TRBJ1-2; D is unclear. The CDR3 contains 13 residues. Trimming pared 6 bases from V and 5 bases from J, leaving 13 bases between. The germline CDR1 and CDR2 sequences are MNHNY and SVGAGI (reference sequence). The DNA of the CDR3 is TGTGCCAGCAGCCGCCGGGAGACATATGGCTACACCTTC. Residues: CASSRRETYGYTF.

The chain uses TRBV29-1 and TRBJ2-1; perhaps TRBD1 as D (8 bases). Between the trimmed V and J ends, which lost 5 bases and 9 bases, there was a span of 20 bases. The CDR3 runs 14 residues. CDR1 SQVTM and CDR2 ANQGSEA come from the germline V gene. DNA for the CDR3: TGCAGCGTTCGGCCCAGGACAGGGAGGGGTGAGCAGTTCTTC. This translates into CSVRPRTGRGEQFF.

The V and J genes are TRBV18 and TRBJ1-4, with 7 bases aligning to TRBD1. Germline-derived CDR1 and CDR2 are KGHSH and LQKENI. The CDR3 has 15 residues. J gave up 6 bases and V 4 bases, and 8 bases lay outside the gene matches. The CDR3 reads CASSRPGTADEKLFF. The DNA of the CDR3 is TGTGCCAGCTCACGTCCCGGGACAGCGGATGAAAAACTGTTTTTT.

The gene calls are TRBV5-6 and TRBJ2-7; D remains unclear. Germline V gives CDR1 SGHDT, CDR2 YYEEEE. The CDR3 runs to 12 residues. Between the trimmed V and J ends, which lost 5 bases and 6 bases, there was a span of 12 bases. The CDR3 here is CASSSASGEQYF. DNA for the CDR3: TGTGCCAGCAGTTCGGCGTCGGGCGAGCAGTACTTC.